The rows below give T cell receptor beta chains drawn from one sample of a study of CD8+CD57+ T cells in acquired aplastic anemia. TCRdb itself ran the reads through MiXCR, one entry per CDR3 protein. The sample contains approximately 130,000 distinct CDR3 sequences, 50% to 60% of which appear only once. What was sequenced was sorted CD4+, CD8+, or CD8+CD57+ T cells (not recorded which) from PBMCs. Every receptor here comes from a human donor with aplastic anemia. Each CDR3 is given with its conserved first and last residue. D genes are given only for firm matches. Expanded clones are given a class, and other clones once, few, many or no size at all.

>TRBV12-3/TRBV12-4|TRBJ1-2|.|.
CASSRIGITNYGYTF
TGTGCCAGCAGTCGGATAGGGATCACTAACTATGGCTACACCTTC
>TRBV20-1|TRBJ1-5|.|.
CSARPGGNQPQHF
TGCAGTGCTAGGCCGGGAGGGAATCAGCCCCAGCATTTT
>TRBV7-3|TRBJ2-3|.|.
CASSLVTSSSTDTQYF
TGTGCCAGCAGCTTAGTAACTAGCTCCAGCACAGATACGCAGTATTTT
>TRBV2|TRBJ2-7|.|TRBD2
CASTRTSGSEQYF
TGTGCCAGCACCCGGACTAGCGGGAGCGAGCAGTACTTC
>TRBV5-4|TRBJ2-1|.|.
CASRSPLPYNEQFF
TGTGCCAGCAGGAGCCCCCTCCCATACAATGAGCAGTTCTTC
>TRBV25-1|TRBJ2-1|few|TRBD2
CASSGGGSQRYNEQFF
TGTGCCAGCAGTGGGGGAGGGTCCCAAAGGTACAATGAGCAGTTCTTC
>TRBV15|TRBJ2-3|many|.
CATSLDRGAGDTQYF
TGTGCCACCAGCCTAGACCGGGGGGCCGGAGATACGCAGTATTTT
>TRBV19|TRBJ1-2|few|TRBD1
CASSTTGYPGYTF
TGTGCCAGTAGCACGACAGGGTACCCTGGCTACACCTTC
>TRBV10-3|TRBJ2-1|.|.
CASGNGEQFF
TGTGCCAGCGGTAACGGAGAGCAGTTCTTC
>TRBV20-1|TRBJ1-4|.|.
CSARPQFGAGGEKLFF
TGCAGTGCTAGGCCACAGTTCGGGGCCGGGGGTGAAAAACTGTTTTTT
>TRBV7-9|TRBJ1-1|.|TRBD1
CAIDRVLNTEAFF
TGTGCCATCGACAGGGTGTTGAACACTGAAGCTTTCTTT
>TRBV29-1|TRBJ1-5|few|TRBD1
CSVRDRDPTQPQHF
TGCAGCGTCCGGGACAGGGATCCAACACAGCCCCAGCATTTT
>TRBV10-3|TRBJ2-7|.|.
CATLGQGSNYEQYF
TGTGCCACCCTAGGGCAGGGGTCAAACTACGAGCAGTACTTC
>TRBV5-4|TRBJ1-1|.|.
CASSCGLEAFF
TGTGCCAGCAGCTGTGGGCTTGAAGCTTTCTTT
>TRBV29-1|TRBJ2-3|.|TRBD2
CSVASGDTQYF
TGCAGCGTTGCTAGCGGAGATACGCAGTATTTT
>TRBV12-3/TRBV12-4|TRBJ1-6|.|TRBD1
CASSPDRGRGSPLHF
TGTGCCAGCAGTCCCGACAGGGGGCGCGGGTCACCCCTCCACTTT
>TRBV19|TRBJ2-1|.|TRBD2
CAVHTGGRNEQFF
TGTGCCGTACATACGGGGGGACGAAATGAGCAGTTCTTC
>TRBV19|TRBJ2-5|.|TRBD2
CASSTTSGRARETQYF
TGTGCCAGTAGTACGACTAGCGGGAGGGCCAGAGAGACCCAGTACTTC
>TRBV20-1|TRBJ2-1|.|TRBD2
CSARQQRGGILYNEQFF
TGCAGTGCTAGACAGCAGCGGGGGGGCATCCTATACAATGAGCAGTTCTTC
>TRBV20-1|TRBJ1-4|once|.
CSARDRRGARGNEKLFF
TGCAGTGCTAGAGATCGACGGGGGGCGAGGGGTAATGAAAAACTGTTTTTT
>TRBV5-8|TRBJ2-5|.|TRBD2
CASSAGLAGGLGGRETQYF
TGTGCCAGCAGCGCGGGACTAGCGGGGGGGCTAGGGGGTCGGGAGACCCAGTACTTC
>TRBV15|TRBJ2-5|.|.
CATSRVKGRQETQYF
TGTGCCACCAGCAGGGTAAAGGGCAGACAAGAGACCCAGTACTTC
>TRBV12-3/TRBV12-4|TRBJ2-2|few|.
CASSLQGSDTGELFF
TGTGCCAGCAGTTTACAGGGGTCGGACACCGGGGAGCTGTTTTTT
>TRBV4-1|TRBJ2-7|many|.
CASSQVEGSEQYF
TGCGCCAGCAGCCAAGTGGAAGGGAGCGAGCAGTACTTC
>TRBV24-1|TRBJ2-5|.|TRBD1
CATSDWLGTEETQYF
TGTGCCACCAGTGATTGGTTGGGGACAGAAGAGACCCAGTACTTC
>TRBV12-3/TRBV12-4|TRBJ1-2|.|.
CASTLVNRDGYTF
TGTGCCAGCACCCTAGTCAACAGAGATGGCTACACCTTC
>TRBV24-1|TRBJ2-3|few|.
CATRDTDTQYF
TGTGCCACCCGAGATACAGATACGCAGTATTTT
>TRBV6-4|TRBJ2-7|many|.
CASSVPKVAEQYF
TGTGCCAGCAGTGTTCCTAAGGTAGCGGAGCAGTACTTC
>TRBV29-1|TRBJ2-2|few|TRBD1
CSVEPSNRGTGELFF
TGCAGCGTTGAACCCTCAAACAGGGGAACCGGGGAGCTGTTTTTT
>TRBV7-3|TRBJ1-2|.|.
CASSSQSGYGYTF
TGTGCCAGCAGCTCTCAATCAGGGTATGGCTACACCTTC
>TRBV20-1|TRBJ1-2|.|.
CSARATGVGDGYTF
TGCAGTGCTAGAGCAACAGGAGTGGGAGATGGCTACACCTTC
>TRBV7-2|TRBJ1-2|.|.
CASRKIAGRGGYTF
TGTGCCAGCAGGAAAATCGCAGGGAGGGGTGGCTACACCTTC
>TRBV10-3|TRBJ2-5|.|.
CAISESPSSYQETQYF
TGTGCCATCAGTGAGTCGCCTAGCAGCTACCAAGAGACCCAGTACTTC
>TRBV24-1|TRBJ2-3|.|TRBD2
CATSDPTAGAVDTQYF
TGTGCCACCAGTGACCCCACAGCGGGGGCCGTAGATACGCAGTATTTT
>TRBV7-6|TRBJ1-4|many|.
CASSSTAMGNNEKLFF
TGTGCCAGCAGCTCGACGGCAATGGGTAATAATGAAAAACTGTTTTTT
>TRBV10-3|TRBJ1-6|many|.
CAIRGPLDSPLHF
TGTGCCATCAGGGGACCCCTGGATTCACCCCTCCACTTT
>TRBV25-1|TRBJ1-3|.|TRBD1
CASSGPSDRGLVGNTIYF
TGTGCCAGCAGTGGCCCCTCTGACAGGGGGCTAGTAGGAAACACCATATATTTT
>TRBV29-1|TRBJ1-1|.|.
CSVVVMGRDTEAFF
TGCAGCGTTGTGGTTATGGGCCGGGACACTGAAGCTTTCTTT
>TRBV4-3|TRBJ1-6|.|.
CASSQGLNNSPLHF
TGCGCCAGCAGCCAAGGACTTAACAATTCACCCCTCCACTTT
>TRBV3-1|TRBJ2-1|few|.
CASSQDDERVAYNEQFF
TGTGCCAGCAGCCAAGATGATGAGCGGGTAGCCTACAATGAGCAGTTCTTC
>TRBV7-9|TRBJ2-7|few|.
CASSAVLREQYF
TGTGCCAGCAGCGCCGTGCTACGAGAGCAGTACTTC
>TRBV2|TRBJ2-1|.|TRBD2
CASSTASGRGYGEQFF
TGTGCCAGCAGTACGGCTAGCGGGAGGGGTTACGGTGAGCAGTTCTTC
>TRBV25-1|TRBJ1-1|.|.
CASSAFDRYMNTEAFF
TGTGCCAGCAGTGCATTCGACAGGTACATGAACACTGAAGCTTTCTTT
>TRBV5-1|TRBJ2-7|.|TRBD1
CASRNPGGWGNEQYF
TGCGCCAGCAGGAATCCAGGGGGCTGGGGGAACGAGCAGTACTTC
>TRBV6-1|TRBJ1-2|many|.
CASKQVDGGIDYGYTF
TGTGCCAGCAAGCAAGTGGACGGCGGTATTGACTATGGCTACACCTTC
>TRBV24-1|TRBJ2-3|once|TRBD2
CATSDSPGGGDTQYF
TGTGCCACCAGTGATTCCCCGGGGGGGGGTGATACGCAGTATTTT
>TRBV10-3|TRBJ2-1|.|TRBD1
CAIRTGGPEQFF
TGTGCCATCAGGACAGGGGGCCCTGAGCAGTTCTTC
>TRBV7-9|TRBJ2-3|.|TRBD2
CASVRGGSTDTQYF
TGTGCCAGCGTACGGGGGGGGAGCACAGATACGCAGTATTTT
>TRBV10-3|TRBJ2-7|many|TRBD1
CAISEYETGVGYEQYF
TGTGCCATCAGTGAGTACGAGACAGGGGTAGGCTACGAGCAGTACTTC
>TRBV2|TRBJ2-6|.|.
CASSGPIPAYVLTF
TGTGCCAGCAGCGGCCCGATACCAGCCTACGTCCTGACTTTC
>TRBV6-1|TRBJ2-7|.|.
CATWGRGNEQYF
TGTGCCACCTGGGGGCGCGGTAACGAGCAGTACTTC
>TRBV10-3|TRBJ2-3|few|TRBD2
CAISLAGGLGTQYF
TGTGCCATCAGTCTAGCGGGGGGTTTAGGTACGCAGTATTTT
>TRBV20-1|TRBJ2-3|once|.
CSARGLGGTDTQYF
TGCAGTGCTAGGGGGTTGGGTGGCACAGATACGCAGTATTTT